This T cell receptor beta chain was captured by sequencing in a study of follicular helper T cells after annual influenza vaccination. Study-level results: ICOS-CD38- cTfh most often held earlier Day 7 ICOS+CD38+ clones.

To note about this clone: What it recognizes is unknown.

Measured with immunoSEQ multiplex PCR; TCRdb has only the in-frame clones, and not every one. Of 4,500 to 5,500 clones detected, about 79% appear once; the ten largest clones hold 2% to 2.5%. Specified time point: 2015-2016 season, pre-vaccination. This CDR3 is built from 13 residues. V lost 1 base and J 1 base, leaving 4 bases between the germline ends. The germline gives CDR1 SGHTA, CDR2 FQGNSA. The gene calls are TRBV7-2 and TRBJ2-5; D ambiguous. The sequence was obtained from an adult who received the influenza vaccine. The specimen comprised CXCR5+ CD38- circulating T follicular helper cells from blood, sampled on the day of influenza vaccination. Indicated subset: circulating Tfh, non-naive CD4+CXCR5+PD-1+ (ICOS+CD38+ or ICOS-CD38-). The CDR3: CASSLGVQETQYF. CDR3 sequence (DNA): TGTGCCAGCAGCTTAGGGGTCCAAGAGACCCAGTACTTC.